This TCR beta chain was sequenced for a study of cytomegalovirus exposure and HLA in healthy donors. Points from the study as a whole: The study designated about 180 TCR beta chains cytomegalovirus-associated. In an earlier analysis, productive rearrangement rates for most beta V segments clustered near 87% or 30%. A later examination showed that TCR association rates differed by HLA locus, with DRB1 most and HLA-C fewest.

The primer mix had 60 Vbeta and 13 Jbeta primers. Data came from immunoSEQ multiplex PCR; TCRdb stores just in-frame clones and leaves some out. Found here are roughly 120,000 clones, more than 75% of them singletons; the top ten hold around 14%. The CDR3 has 14 amino acids. Trimming cost V 4 bases and J 1 base, with 10 bases left between them. CDR1 is SGHRS, CDR2 YFSETQ, per germline. Comments on this clone: No antigen is known for it.

This TCR was recovered from a woman aged 55-69 years in good health and CMV-seropositive. The rearrangement links TRBV5-1 to TRBJ2-3; the D gene is possibly TRBD2 (5 bases). The source material was PBMCs. DNA for the CDR3: TGCGCCAGCAGCCCCGGACTTGGCACAGATACGCAGTATTTT. It translates to CASSPGLGTDTQYF. Variable domain in full (rest from reference TRBV5-1 and TRBJ2-3): KAGVTQTPRYLIKTRGQQVTLSCSPISGHRSVSWYQQTPGQGLQFLFEYFSETQRNKGNFPGRFSGRQFSNSRSEMNVSTLELGDSALYLCASSPGLGTDTQYFGPGTRLTVL.